The clone carrying this TCR beta chain showed up just once. This sample was included in a study of identifying expanded T cells in peripheral blood. Sequencing was performed with immunoSEQ multiplex PCR; in TCRdb, only in-frame clones are kept and a portion is missing. The sample shows around 99,000 clones, around 89% of them seen only once. Per germline, CDR1 SGDLS and CDR2 YYNGEE. V lost 0 bases to trimming and J lost 3 bases, with 16 bases between them. The CDR3 length is 16 residues. The sample was blood. This TCR derives from a person between 18 and 75 years old in good health. V is TRBV9 and J is TRBJ2-7; the D gene is possibly TRBD2 (5 bases). The CDR3, as DNA: TGTGCCAGCAGCGTAGTTAGCGAAACTCGTTTCTACGAGCAGTACTTC. Translated, it gives CASSVVSETRFYEQYF.